The 4 T cell receptor beta chains below were found in one sample sequenced in a study of beta chain features in type 1 diabetes. The isolated RNA, all of it, was reverse transcribed, so expressed TCRB transcripts were what got sequenced. Clones were sequenced by immunoSEQ multiplex PCR, and TCRdb holds only the in-frame ones, with some missing. The sample yields about 320,000 clones, approximately 15% seen once. The material sequenced was central memory CD4+ T cells from blood. These receptors were collected from a man aged 25-40 years in good health.

V usage is TRBV4-3 and J usage is TRBJ2-3, with D perhaps matching TRBD1 (5 bases). CDR3 length: 15 residues. The V end lost 0 bases, the J end lost 6 bases, and 13 bases lay between the germline ends. Germline CDR1 and CDR2: LGHNA and YSLEER. CDR3 in amino acids: CASSQDWGPADTQYF. CDR3 coding DNA: TGCGCCAGCAGCCAAGATTGGGGCCCGGCGGATACGCAGTATTTT.

This clone was detected once. The chain is built from TRBV19 and TRBJ1-6; no clear D. The germline V gene has CDR1 LNHDA and CDR2 SQIVND (reference sequence). V lost 3 bases to trimming and J lost 7 bases, with 7 bases between them. The CDR3 has 13 amino acids. CDR3 coding DNA: TGTGCCAGTAGTATCCCGGGGAATTCACCCCTCCACTTT. It specifies CASSIPGNSPLHF.

The chain uses TRBV6-1 and TRBJ2-7; 7 nucleotides agree with TRBD1. With V trimmed by 1 base and J by 1 base, 1 base remained unmatched. Germline CDR1 is MNHNS and CDR2 is SASEGT. The CDR3 runs 14 residues. In nucleotides, the CDR3 is TGTGCCAGCAGTGAAGGACAGGGATCCTACGAGCAGTACGTC. Encoded protein: CASSEGQGSYEQYV.

This clone has more than one count but fewer than ten. CDR3 loop: CASSLLGQVLFF. The CDR3 DNA is TGTGCCAGCAGCTTATTGGGGCAAGTGTTGTTCTTT. This chain connects TRBV7-3 to TRBJ1-1; D perhaps matches TRBD1 (5 bases). This CDR3 region has 12 residues. Germline values: CDR1 SGHTA, CDR2 FQGTGA. The V gene lost 2 bases and the J gene lost 14 bases, with 15 bases spanning the gap.